This TCR beta chain was sequenced during a study of CXCR3-negative and CXCR3-positive naive CD8 T cells. General study findings and limits: Fresh PBMCs served for most assays, and CXCR3 expression fell partially after cryopreservation. With respect to TRBV-TRBJ usage, naive CXCR3-negative and CXCR3-positive cells were similar; memory differed.

A note on this clonotype: Antigen: not known.

UMI-labeled 5' RACE TRB cDNA libraries were prepared from the cells. Reprocessing the 5' RACE reads, TCRdb reports a single entry for every CDR3 protein and omits DNA. The sample table includes approximately 47,000 distinct CDR3 sequences. Naive CD8+ T cells showed a CD45RO-CCR7+CD27+CD95- phenotype. Germline V CDR1 and CDR2: SGHRS, YFSETQ. This CDR3 has 15 amino acids. The specimen was naive CXCR3- CD8+ T cells from blood. Specified subset: CD45RO-CCR7+CD27+CD95- naive CD8+ T cells lacking CXCR3 (TNR3-). This rearrangement joins TRBV5-1 to TRBJ2-1; the D call of TRBD1 rests on TCRdb alone, since no DNA is present to check it. The clonotype was recovered from a human donor in good health. Some clones in this sample may be carry-over from other donors' samples. The CDR3 reads CASTQGSSSYNEQFF.